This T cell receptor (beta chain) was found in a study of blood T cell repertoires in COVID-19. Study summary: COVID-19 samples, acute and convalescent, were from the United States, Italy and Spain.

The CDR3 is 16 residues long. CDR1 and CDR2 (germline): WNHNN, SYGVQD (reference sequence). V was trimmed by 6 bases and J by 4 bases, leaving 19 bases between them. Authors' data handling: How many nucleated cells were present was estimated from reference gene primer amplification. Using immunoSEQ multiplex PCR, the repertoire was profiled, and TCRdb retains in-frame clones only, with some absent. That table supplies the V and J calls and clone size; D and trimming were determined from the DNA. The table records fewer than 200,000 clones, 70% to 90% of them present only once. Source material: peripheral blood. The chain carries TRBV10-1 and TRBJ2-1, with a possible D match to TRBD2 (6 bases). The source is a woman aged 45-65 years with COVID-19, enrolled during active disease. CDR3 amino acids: CASRITSLRRYNEQFF. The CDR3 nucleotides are TGCGCCAGCAGGATTACTAGCCTACGAAGGTACAATGAGCAGTTCTTC.